The source of this T cell receptor (beta chain) is a study of blood T cell repertoires in COVID-19. Background on the study: PBMCs, B-cell-depleted T cells, or T cells were the source of the cDNA or gDNA that made up the material.

The CDR3 extends over 14 amino acids. The V end lost 5 bases, the J end lost 4 bases, and 14 bases lay between the germline ends. Germline assignment: CDR1 SGHVS and CDR2 FQNEAQ. Methods used by the authors: Nucleated cell number was recorded as an estimate derived from reference gene primer amplification. Libraries were prepared by immunoSEQ multiplex PCR; TCRdb keeps only in-frame clonotypes and omits some of them. V and J calls and clone size are those listed in that table; D and trimming were worked out from the DNA. The sample includes hundreds of thousands of clones, approximately 80% of them seen just once.

This chain connects TRBV7-8 to TRBJ1-2; no reliable D call. This TCR came from a woman at least 80 years old with acute or convalescent COVID-19. Sequencing was performed on peripheral blood. The CDR3 DNA reads TGTGCCAGCAGCAGCGGAACACGAGCCTATGGCTACACCTTC. It translates to CASSSGTRAYGYTF.